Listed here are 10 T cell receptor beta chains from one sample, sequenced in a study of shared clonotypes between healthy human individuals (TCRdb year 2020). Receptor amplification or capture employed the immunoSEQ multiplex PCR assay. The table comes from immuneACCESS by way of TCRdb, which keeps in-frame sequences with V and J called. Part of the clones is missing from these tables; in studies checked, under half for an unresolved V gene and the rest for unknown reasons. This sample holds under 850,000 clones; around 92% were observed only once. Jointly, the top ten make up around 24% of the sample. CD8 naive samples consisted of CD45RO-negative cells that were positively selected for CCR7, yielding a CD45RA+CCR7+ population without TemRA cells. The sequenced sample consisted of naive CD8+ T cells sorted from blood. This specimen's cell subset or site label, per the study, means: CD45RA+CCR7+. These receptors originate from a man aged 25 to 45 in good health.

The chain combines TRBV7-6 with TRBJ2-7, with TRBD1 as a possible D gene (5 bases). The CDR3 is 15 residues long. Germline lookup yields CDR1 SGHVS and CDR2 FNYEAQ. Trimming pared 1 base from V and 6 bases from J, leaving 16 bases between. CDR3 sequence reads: CASSLGSRVESEQYF. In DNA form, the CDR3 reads TGTGCCAGCAGCTTAGGGAGCAGGGTTGAGTCCGAGCAGTACTTC.

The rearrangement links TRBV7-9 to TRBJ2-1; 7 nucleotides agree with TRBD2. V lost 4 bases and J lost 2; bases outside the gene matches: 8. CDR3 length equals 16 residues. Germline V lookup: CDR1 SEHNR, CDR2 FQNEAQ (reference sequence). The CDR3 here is CASSSNRLATYNEQFF. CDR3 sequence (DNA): TGTGCCAGCAGCTCAAACAGACTAGCCACCTACAATGAGCAGTTCTTC.

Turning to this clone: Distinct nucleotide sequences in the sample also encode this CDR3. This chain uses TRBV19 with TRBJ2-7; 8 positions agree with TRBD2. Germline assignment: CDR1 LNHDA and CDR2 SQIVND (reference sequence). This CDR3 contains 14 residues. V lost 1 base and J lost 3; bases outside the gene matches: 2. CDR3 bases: TGTGCCAGTAGTATAGGGCTAGCGGGCTACGAGCAGTACTTC. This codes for CASSIGLAGYEQYF.

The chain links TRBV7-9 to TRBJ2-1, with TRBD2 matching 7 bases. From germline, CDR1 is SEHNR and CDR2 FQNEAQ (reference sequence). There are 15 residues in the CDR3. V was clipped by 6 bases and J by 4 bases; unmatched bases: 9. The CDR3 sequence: CASSDRTSRYNEQFF. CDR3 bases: TGTGCCAGCAGTGATCGGACTAGTCGTTACAATGAGCAGTTCTTC.

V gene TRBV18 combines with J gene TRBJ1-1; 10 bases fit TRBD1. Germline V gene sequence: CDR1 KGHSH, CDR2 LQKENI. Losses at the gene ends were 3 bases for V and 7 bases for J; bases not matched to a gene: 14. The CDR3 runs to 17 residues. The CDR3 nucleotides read TGTGCCAGCTCACCGAACTGGGGGACAGGGGTTGAGGTTGAAGCTTTCTTT. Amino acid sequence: CASSPNWGTGVEVEAFF.

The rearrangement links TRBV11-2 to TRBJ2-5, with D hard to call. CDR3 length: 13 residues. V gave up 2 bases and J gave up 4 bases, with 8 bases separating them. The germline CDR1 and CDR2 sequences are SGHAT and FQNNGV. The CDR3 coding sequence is TGTGCCAGCAGCTTATGGGTAGCAGAGACCCAGTACTTC. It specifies CASSLWVAETQYF.

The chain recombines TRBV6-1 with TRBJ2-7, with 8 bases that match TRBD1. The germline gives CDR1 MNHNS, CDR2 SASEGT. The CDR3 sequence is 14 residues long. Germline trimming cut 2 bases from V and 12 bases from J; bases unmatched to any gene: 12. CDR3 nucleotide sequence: TGTGCCAGCAGTGAACCCCGGGACAGGCATACACCGTACTTC. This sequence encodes CASSEPRDRHTPYF.

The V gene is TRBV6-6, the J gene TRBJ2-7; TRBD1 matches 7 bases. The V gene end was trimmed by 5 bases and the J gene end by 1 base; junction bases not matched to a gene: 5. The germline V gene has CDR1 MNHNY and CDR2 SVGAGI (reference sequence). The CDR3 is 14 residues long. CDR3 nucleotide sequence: TGTGCCAGCAGTCTACAGGGGACGTCCTACGAGCAGTACTTC. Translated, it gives CASSLQGTSYEQYF.

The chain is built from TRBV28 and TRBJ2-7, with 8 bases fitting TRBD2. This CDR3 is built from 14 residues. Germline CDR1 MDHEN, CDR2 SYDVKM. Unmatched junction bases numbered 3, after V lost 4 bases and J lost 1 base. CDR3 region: CASSSQRESYEQYF. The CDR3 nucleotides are TGTGCCAGCAGTTCCCAGCGGGAGTCCTACGAGCAGTACTTC.

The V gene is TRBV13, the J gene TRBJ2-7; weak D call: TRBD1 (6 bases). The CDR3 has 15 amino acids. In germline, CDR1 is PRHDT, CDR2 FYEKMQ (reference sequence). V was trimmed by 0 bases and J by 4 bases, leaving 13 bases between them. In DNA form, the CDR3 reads TGTGCCAGCAGCTTAGGGGGACATGGGGAGTACGAGCAGTACTTC. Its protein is CASSLGGHGEYEQYF.